In its sample, the clone carrying this TCR beta chain was seen a few times. These data are taken from a study of shared clonotypes between healthy human individuals. V gave up 5 bases and J gave up 10 bases, with 12 bases separating them. Germline V CDR1 and CDR2: MGHDK, SYGVNS. The CDR3 is made up of 12 amino acids. Clones were read by immunoSEQ multiplex PCR, and TCRdb kept only the in-frame ones, dropping some. The data show fewer than 100,000 clones, less than 80% seen once. This TCR derives from a man under 40 in good health. Sequenced: memory CD8+ T cells sorted from blood. Documented subset: CD45RO+ cells pooled with CCR7-negative TemRA cells. This sequence joins TRBV25-1 and TRBJ2-1; D is perhaps TRBD2 (5 bases). This CDR3 reads CASSSRTFEQFF. The CDR3 DNA follows: TGTGCCAGCAGTTCCAGGACTTTCGAGCAGTTCTTC.